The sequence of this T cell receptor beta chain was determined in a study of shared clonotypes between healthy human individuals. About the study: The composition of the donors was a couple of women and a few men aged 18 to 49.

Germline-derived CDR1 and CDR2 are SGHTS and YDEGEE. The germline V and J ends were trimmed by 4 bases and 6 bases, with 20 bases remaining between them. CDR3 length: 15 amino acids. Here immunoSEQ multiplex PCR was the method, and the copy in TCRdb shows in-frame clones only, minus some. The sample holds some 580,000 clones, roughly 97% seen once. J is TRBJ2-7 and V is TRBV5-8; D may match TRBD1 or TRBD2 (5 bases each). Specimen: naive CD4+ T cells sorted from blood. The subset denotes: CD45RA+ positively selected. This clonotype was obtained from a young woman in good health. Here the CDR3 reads CASSAAVGGAGEQYF. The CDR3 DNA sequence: TGTGCCAGCAGCGCCGCAGTTGGTGGGGCGGGCGAGCAGTACTTC.